This T cell receptor beta chain comes out of a study of cytotoxic CD8 clonotypes in ibrutinib-treated CLL (TCRdb year 2021). Describing the broader study: In this cohort, approximately 15 patients were treatment-naive and ten to eleven were relapsed/refractory, while roughly 17 had unmutated IGHV. Partial responses were observed in approximately 24 patients and complete responses in 2; after a median follow-up of around 68 months, remission was maintained in approximately 14 patients and progression was observed in roughly 12. Response samples were taken after a median of roughly a year on treatment, ranging from about 6 to 36 months. Samples averaged approximately 260,000 productive templates and tens of thousands of productive rearrangements. Longitudinal samples were obtainable from about 30% of the roughly 90 participants in the trial. Cryopreserved peripheral blood mononuclear cells were obtained before treatment, at response, and at either sustained remission or disease progression. Patients were still on ibrutinib when every remission and progressive disease sample was collected.

The time point label on this specimen signifies: approximately 2 years on ibrutinib. For TCR beta library preparation, approximately 2 micrograms of genomic DNA were extracted from the cryopreserved PBMCs. Longitudinal blood samples from CLL patients receiving ibrutinib monotherapy were subjected to high-throughput TCR beta sequencing. The patients were enrolled in a single-center, open-label phase 2 trial of ibrutinib monotherapy. Germline trimming amounts to 5 bases on V and 4 bases on J, with 10 as the count of junction bases outside the gene matches. The CDR3 covers 15 residues, taking in both the cysteine and the phenylalanine. Just the 45-base CDR3 DNA is kept, in frame starting at base 1. CDR1 and CDR2 (SGHTA, FQGTGA) derive from the germline V gene. On the study overall, not on this receptor specifically: Public clonotypes were rare and either contracted or stayed stable during treatment, and the rise in clonality at ibrutinib response reflected the expansion of private clonotypes. Clonality rose at ibrutinib response, remained stable during sustained remission, and dropped back toward baseline at progression. Sampling times were not matched between sustained-remission and progressing patients, and lymph node repertoires were not studied. At baseline, clonality was higher than in age-matched healthy donors and showed a strong correlation with circulating CD8+ T-cell counts.

A MiSeq instrument was used for deep resolution sequencing, which targeted depths ranging from 1 in 1 million up to 1 in 200,000 T cells, with coverage averaging 10x for each clonotype. The immunoSEQ hsTCRB Kit was used to generate the TCR beta libraries. Processing in the source paper ran as follows. Data were analyzed with ImmunoSEQ Data Assistant and ImmunoSEQ Analyzer, with V, D and J genes assigned per IMGT definitions. Clonality, which ranges from 0 to 1, was calculated as one minus the normalized Shannon entropy of productive rearrangement frequencies. Only overrepresented clonotypes making up at least 0.05% of each patient's repertoire were included in the public clonotype analysis. Repertoires from approximately 12 age-matched healthy donors in immuneACCESS were used as clonality controls. The immuneACCESS repertoire file appears here via TCRdb, limited to in-frame rearrangements. These files lack a portion of the clones; in checked studies, under half of the deficit traces to unresolved V genes, and the cause of the others is not known. V and J calls and clone size are copied from that table; D and trimming were computed from the DNA. The sample yields 50,000 to 60,000 clones; around four fifths were counted once. The ten most abundant clones make up 20% of the sample.

In regard to this clone: What antigen it recognizes has not been identified. Within one base of it there is no much larger clone, and no base qualities were kept.

The V gene is TRBV7-3 and the J gene is TRBJ1-2; TRBD1 aligns with 7 central bases. The clonotype comes from a human donor with chronic lymphocytic leukemia. Sequencing was performed on PBMCs, taken after 24 months of ibrutinib treatment. The CDR3 corresponds to CASSPDAGQPYGYTF. Read as DNA, the sequence is TGTGCCAGCAGCCCGGATGCGGGACAGCCCTATGGCTACACCTTC.